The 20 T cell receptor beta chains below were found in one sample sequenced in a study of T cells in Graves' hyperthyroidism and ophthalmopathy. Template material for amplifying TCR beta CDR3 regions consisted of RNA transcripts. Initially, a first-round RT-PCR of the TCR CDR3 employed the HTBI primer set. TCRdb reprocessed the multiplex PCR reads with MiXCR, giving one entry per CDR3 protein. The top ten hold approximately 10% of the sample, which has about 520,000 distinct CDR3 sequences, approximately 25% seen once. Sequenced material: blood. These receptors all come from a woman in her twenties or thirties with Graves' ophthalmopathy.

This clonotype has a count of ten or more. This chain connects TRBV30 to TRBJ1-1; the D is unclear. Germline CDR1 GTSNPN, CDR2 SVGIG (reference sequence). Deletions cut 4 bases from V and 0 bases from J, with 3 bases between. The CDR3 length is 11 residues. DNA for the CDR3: TGTGCCTGGATGGTGAACACTGAAGCTTTCTTT. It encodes CAWMVNTEAFF.

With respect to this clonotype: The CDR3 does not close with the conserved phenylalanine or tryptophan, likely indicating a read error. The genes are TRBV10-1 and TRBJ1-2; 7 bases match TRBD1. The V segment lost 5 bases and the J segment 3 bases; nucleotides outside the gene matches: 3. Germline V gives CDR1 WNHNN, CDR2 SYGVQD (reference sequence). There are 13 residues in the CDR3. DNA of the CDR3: TGCGCCAGCAGTCCCCAGGGGGACTATGGCTACACCTTG. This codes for CASSPQGDYGYTL.

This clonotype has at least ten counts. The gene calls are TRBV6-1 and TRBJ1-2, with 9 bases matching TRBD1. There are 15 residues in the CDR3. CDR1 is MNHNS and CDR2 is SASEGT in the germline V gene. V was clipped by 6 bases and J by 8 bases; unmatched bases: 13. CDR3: CASRRPGQGSVGYTF. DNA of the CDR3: TGTGCCAGCAGGCGACCGGGACAGGGTTCGGTCGGCTACACCTTC.

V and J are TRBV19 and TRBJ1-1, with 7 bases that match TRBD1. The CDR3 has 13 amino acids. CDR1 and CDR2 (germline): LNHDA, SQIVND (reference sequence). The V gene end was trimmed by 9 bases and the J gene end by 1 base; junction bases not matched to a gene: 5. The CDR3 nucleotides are TGTGCCAGCGAAGGACAGGAGAACACTGAAGCTTTCTTT. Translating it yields CASEGQENTEAFF.

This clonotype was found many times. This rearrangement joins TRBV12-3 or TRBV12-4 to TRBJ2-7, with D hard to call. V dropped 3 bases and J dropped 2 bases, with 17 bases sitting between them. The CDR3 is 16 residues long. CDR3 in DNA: TGTGCCAGCAGTTTTAGTTGGCAGGATAAGACCTACGAGCAGTACTTC. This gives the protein CASSFSWQDKTYEQYF.

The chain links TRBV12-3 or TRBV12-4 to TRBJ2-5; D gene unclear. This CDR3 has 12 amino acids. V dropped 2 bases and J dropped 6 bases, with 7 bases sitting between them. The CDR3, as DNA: TGTGCCAGCAGTTTATCTCGAAAGACCCAGTACTTC. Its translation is CASSLSRKTQYF.

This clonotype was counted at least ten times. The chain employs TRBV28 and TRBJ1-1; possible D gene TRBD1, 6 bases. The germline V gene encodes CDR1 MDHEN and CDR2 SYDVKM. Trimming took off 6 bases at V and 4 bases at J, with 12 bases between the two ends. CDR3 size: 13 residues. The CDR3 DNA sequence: TGTGCCAGCAGCCCAGGGGATGGCACTGAAGCTTTCTTT. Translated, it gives CASSPGDGTEAFF.

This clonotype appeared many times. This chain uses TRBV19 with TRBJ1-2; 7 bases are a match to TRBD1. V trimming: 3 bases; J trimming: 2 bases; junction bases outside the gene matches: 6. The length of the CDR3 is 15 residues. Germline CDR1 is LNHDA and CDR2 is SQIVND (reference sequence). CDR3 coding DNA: TGTGCCAGTAGTATTCCCCGGGACAGCAACTATGGCTACACCTTC. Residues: CASSIPRDSNYGYTF.

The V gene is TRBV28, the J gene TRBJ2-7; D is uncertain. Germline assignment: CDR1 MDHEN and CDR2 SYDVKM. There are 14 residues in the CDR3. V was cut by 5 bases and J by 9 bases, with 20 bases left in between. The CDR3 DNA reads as TGTGCCAGCAGTCACCCCCGAGGCGCCCGGGCGCAGTACTTC. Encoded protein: CASSHPRGARAQYF.

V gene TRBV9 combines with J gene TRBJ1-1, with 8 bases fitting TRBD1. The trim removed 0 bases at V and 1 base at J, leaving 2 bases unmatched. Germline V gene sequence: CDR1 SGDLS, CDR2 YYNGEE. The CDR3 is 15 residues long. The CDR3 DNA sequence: TGTGCCAGCAGCGTAGGGACAGGGTGGAACACTGAAGCTTTCTTT. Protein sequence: CASSVGTGWNTEAFF.

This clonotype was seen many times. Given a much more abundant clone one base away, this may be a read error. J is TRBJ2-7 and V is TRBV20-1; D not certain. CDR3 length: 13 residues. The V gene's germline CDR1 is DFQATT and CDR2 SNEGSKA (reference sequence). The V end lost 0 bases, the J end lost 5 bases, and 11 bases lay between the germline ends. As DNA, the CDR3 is TGCAGTGCTAGAGATCGGTACTACCACGAGCAGTACTTC. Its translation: CSARDRYYHEQYF.

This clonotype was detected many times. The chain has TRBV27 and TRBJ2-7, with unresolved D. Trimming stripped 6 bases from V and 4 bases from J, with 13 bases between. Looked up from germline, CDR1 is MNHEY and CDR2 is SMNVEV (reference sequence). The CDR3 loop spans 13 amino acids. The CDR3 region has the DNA TGTGCCAGCAGCATTATACCGGTTTACGAGCAGTACTTC. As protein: CASSIIPVYEQYF.

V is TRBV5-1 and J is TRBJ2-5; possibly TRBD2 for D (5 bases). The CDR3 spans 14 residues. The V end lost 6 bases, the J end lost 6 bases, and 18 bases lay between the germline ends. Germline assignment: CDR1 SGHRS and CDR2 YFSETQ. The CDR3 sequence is CASTPGGRQQTQYF. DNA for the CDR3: TGCGCCAGCACCCCCGGCGGGCGTCAGCAGACCCAGTACTTC.

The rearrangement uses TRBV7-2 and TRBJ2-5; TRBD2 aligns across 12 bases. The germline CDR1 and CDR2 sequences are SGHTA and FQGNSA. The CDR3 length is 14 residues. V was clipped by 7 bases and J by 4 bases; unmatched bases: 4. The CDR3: CASTASGRGETQYF. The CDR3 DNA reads TGTGCCAGCACGGCTAGCGGGAGGGGAGAGACCCAGTACTTC.

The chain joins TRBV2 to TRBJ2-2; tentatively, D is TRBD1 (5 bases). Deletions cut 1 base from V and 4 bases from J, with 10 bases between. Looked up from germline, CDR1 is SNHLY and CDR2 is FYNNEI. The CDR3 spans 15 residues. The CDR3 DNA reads TGTGCCAGCAGTGAAGGGGCAGGGCGCACCGGGGAGCTGTTTTTT. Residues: CASSEGAGRTGELFF. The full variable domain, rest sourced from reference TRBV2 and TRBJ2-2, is EPEVTQTPSHQVTQMGQEVILRCVPISNHLYFYWYRQILGQKVEFLVSFYNNEISEKSEIFDDQFSVERPDGSNFTLKIRSTKLEDSAMYFCASSEGAGRTGELFFGEGSRLTVL.

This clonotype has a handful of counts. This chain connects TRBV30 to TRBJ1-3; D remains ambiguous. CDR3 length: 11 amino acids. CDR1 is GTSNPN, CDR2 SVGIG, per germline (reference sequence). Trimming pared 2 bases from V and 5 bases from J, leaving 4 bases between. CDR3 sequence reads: CAWSMRNTIYF. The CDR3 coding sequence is TGTGCCTGGAGTATGAGAAACACCATATATTTT.

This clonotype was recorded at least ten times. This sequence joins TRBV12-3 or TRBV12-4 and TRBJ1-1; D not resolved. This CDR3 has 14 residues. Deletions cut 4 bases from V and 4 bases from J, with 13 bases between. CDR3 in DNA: TGTGCCAGCAGTTACGGCCAAAGGGTCACTGAAGCTTTCTTT. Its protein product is CASSYGQRVTEAFF.

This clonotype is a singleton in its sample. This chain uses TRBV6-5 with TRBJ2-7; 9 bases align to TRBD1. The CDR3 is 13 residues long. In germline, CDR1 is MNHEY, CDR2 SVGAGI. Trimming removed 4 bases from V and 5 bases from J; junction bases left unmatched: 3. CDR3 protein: CASSWDRDDEQYF. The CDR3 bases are TGTGCCAGCAGTTGGGACAGGGATGACGAGCAGTACTTC.

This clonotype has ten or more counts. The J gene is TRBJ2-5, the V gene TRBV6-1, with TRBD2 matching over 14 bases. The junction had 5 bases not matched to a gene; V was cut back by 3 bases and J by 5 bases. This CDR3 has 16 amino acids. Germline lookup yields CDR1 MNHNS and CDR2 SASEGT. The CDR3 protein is CASSEGLAGVEETQYF. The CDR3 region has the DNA TGTGCCAGCAGTGAGGGACTAGCGGGGGTGGAGGAGACCCAGTACTTC.

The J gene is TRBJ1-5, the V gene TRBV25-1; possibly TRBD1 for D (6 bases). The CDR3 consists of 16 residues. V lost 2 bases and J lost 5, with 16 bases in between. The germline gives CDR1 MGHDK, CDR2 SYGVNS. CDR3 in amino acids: CASSEIGAAGDQPQHF. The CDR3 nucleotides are TGTGCCAGCAGTGAAATCGGCGCGGCAGGGGATCAGCCCCAGCATTTT.